These T cell receptor beta chains were read from a single sample in a study of T-cell reconstitution after alpha-beta-depleted transplantation in children. TCRdb re-called the PCR reads through MiXCR, storing one row per CDR3 protein. The sample lists 490,000 or so distinct CDR3 sequences, approximately 12% occurring once. The specimen comprised PBMCs from the stem cell graft donor, sampled from the stem cell graft. The origin of the receptors is a human donor who donated a stem cell graft to a child with combined immunodeficiency. The CDR3 runs from the conserved cysteine through the conserved F or W. D genes are given only for firm matches. Rows may omit the clone size; those that give it use once, few, many or a size class.

D gene: NA
V gene: TRBV12-3/TRBV12-4
clone size: NA
J gene: TRBJ1-5
CDR3 protein: CASITGRSFLPQHF
CDR3 DNA: TGTGCCAGCATAACGGGTCGCAGTTTTCTGCCCCAGCATTTT

D gene: NA
V gene: TRBV7-9
clone size: many
J gene: TRBJ2-1
CDR3 protein: CASSSHRGIHYNEQFF
CDR3 DNA: TGTGCCAGCAGCTCCCATAGGGGGATCCACTACAATGAGCAGTTCTTC

D gene: NA
V gene: TRBV12-3/TRBV12-4
clone size: many
J gene: TRBJ2-1
CDR3 protein: CASSFSSRGDNEQFF
CDR3 DNA: TGTGCCAGCAGTTTTTCCTCTAGGGGCGACAATGAGCAGTTCTTC

D gene: NA
V gene: TRBV20-1
clone size: many
J gene: TRBJ2-1
CDR3 protein: CSASSLAHHFF
CDR3 DNA: TGCAGTGCTAGCTCCCTAGCCCATCACTTCTTC

D gene: TRBD2
V gene: TRBV4-2
clone size: NA
J gene: TRBJ2-3
CDR3 protein: CASSQDSSGGAVDTQYF
CDR3 DNA: TGTGCCAGCAGCCAAGATTCCAGCGGGGGGGCCGTAGATACGCAGTATTTT

D gene: TRBD1
V gene: TRBV20-1
clone size: NA
J gene: TRBJ1-5
CDR3 protein: CSASPTGSQPQHF
CDR3 DNA: TGCAGTGCTAGTCCGACAGGGAGCCAGCCCCAGCATTTT

D gene: NA
V gene: TRBV28
clone size: NA
J gene: TRBJ1-5
CDR3 protein: CASRPSALSQPQHF
CDR3 DNA: TGTGCCAGCAGGCCCAGCGCGCTTTCTCAGCCCCAGCATTTT

D gene: TRBD2
V gene: TRBV7-9
clone size: few
J gene: TRBJ2-3
CDR3 protein: CASSFVSGLAGDTQYF
CDR3 DNA: TGTGCCAGCAGCTTCGTTAGTGGACTAGCGGGAGATACGCAGTATTTT

D gene: NA
V gene: TRBV18
clone size: NA
J gene: TRBJ1-1
CDR3 protein: CASSPTGTTEAFF
CDR3 DNA: TGTGCCAGCTCACCTACAGGGACGACTGAAGCTTTCTTT

D gene: NA
V gene: TRBV15
clone size: NA
J gene: TRBJ2-5
CDR3 protein: CATSREGREETQYF
CDR3 DNA: TGTGCCACCAGCAGAGAAGGACGGGAAGAGACCCAGTACTTC

D gene: TRBD2
V gene: TRBV7-2
clone size: few
J gene: TRBJ2-1
CDR3 protein: CASSFGTSGSYNEQFF
CDR3 DNA: TGTGCCAGCAGCTTTGGGACTAGCGGGAGCTACAATGAGCAGTTCTTC

D gene: TRBD2
V gene: TRBV9
clone size: NA
J gene: TRBJ2-1
CDR3 protein: CASSRLGGLADYNEQFF
CDR3 DNA: TGTGCCAGCAGCAGATTAGGCGGACTAGCGGATTACAATGAGCAGTTCTTC

D gene: TRBD2
V gene: TRBV10-3
clone size: many
J gene: TRBJ2-1
CDR3 protein: CAIRGDGLAGYYNEQFF
CDR3 DNA: TGTGCCATCAGGGGGGACGGACTAGCGGGATACTACAATGAGCAGTTCTTC

D gene: NA
V gene: TRBV5-1
clone size: few
J gene: TRBJ2-2
CDR3 protein: CASSDRDNNDKMYTGELFF
CDR3 DNA: TGCGCCAGCAGCGACCGGGACAATAACGATAAAATGTACACCGGGGAGCTGTTTTTT

D gene: NA
V gene: TRBV5-6
clone size: NA
J gene: TRBJ2-7
CDR3 protein: CASSLNLLYEQYF
CDR3 DNA: TGTGCCAGCAGCTTGAACCTTCTCTACGAGCAGTACTTC

D gene: TRBD1
V gene: TRBV5-1
clone size: few
J gene: TRBJ1-5
CDR3 protein: CASSPGGIKDQPQHF
CDR3 DNA: TGCGCCAGCAGCCCAGGGGGCATTAAGGATCAGCCCCAGCATTTT

D gene: NA
V gene: TRBV4-3
clone size: NA
J gene: TRBJ2-4
CDR3 protein: CASSQGTWAKNIQYF
CDR3 DNA: TGCGCCAGCAGCCAGGGTACATGGGCCAAAAACATTCAGTACTTC

D gene: TRBD1
V gene: TRBV29-1
clone size: few
J gene: TRBJ2-4
CDR3 protein: CSARDSQHIQYF
CDR3 DNA: TGCAGCGCCCGGGACAGCCAGCACATTCAGTACTTC

D gene: TRBD2
V gene: TRBV6-1
clone size: many
J gene: TRBJ2-5
CDR3 protein: CASSRTSFAETQYF
CDR3 DNA: TGTGCCAGCAGTAGGACTAGCTTCGCGGAGACCCAGTACTTC

D gene: TRBD1
V gene: TRBV7-2
clone size: many
J gene: TRBJ1-1
CDR3 protein: CASSLVLTGATEAFF
CDR3 DNA: TGTGCCAGCAGCTTAGTACTAACAGGGGCCACTGAAGCTTTCTTT

D gene: NA
V gene: TRBV30
clone size: few
J gene: TRBJ2-7
CDR3 protein: CAWSIRWGTYEQYF
CDR3 DNA: TGTGCCTGGAGTATCAGGTGGGGGACCTACGAGCAGTACTTC

D gene: TRBD1
V gene: TRBV11-2
clone size: NA
J gene: TRBJ2-1
CDR3 protein: CASSRRTGLDEQFF
CDR3 DNA: TGTGCCAGCAGCCGTAGGACAGGGCTCGATGAGCAGTTCTTC

D gene: NA
V gene: TRBV12-3/TRBV12-4
clone size: few
J gene: TRBJ2-2
CDR3 protein: CASSRLYTGELFF
CDR3 DNA: TGTGCCAGCAGTAGACTCTACACCGGGGAGCTGTTTTTT

D gene: NA
V gene: TRBV5-1
clone size: many
J gene: TRBJ1-6
CDR3 protein: CASREDDNSPLHF
CDR3 DNA: TGCGCCAGCAGGGAGGATGATAATTCACCCCTCCACTTT

D gene: TRBD2
V gene: TRBV6-2/TRBV6-3
clone size: NA
J gene: TRBJ2-3
CDR3 protein: CASTPGLAEPDTQYF
CDR3 DNA: TGTGCCAGCACACCGGGACTAGCGGAACCAGATACGCAGTATTTT

D gene: NA
V gene: TRBV3-1
clone size: few
J gene: TRBJ2-5
CDR3 protein: CASSQEYLEGVYQETQYF
CDR3 DNA: TGTGCCAGCAGCCAAGAATACTTGGAGGGAGTGTACCAAGAGACCCAGTACTTC

D gene: TRBD1
V gene: TRBV5-1
clone size: NA
J gene: TRBJ2-3
CDR3 protein: CASSLYGQGVDTQYF
CDR3 DNA: TGCGCCAGCAGCCTATACGGACAGGGAGTGGATACGCAGTATTTT

D gene: NA
V gene: TRBV5-6
clone size: many
J gene: TRBJ1-2
CDR3 protein: CASRQGLSVLF
CDR3 DNA: TGTGCCAGCAGGCAAGGACTTTCGGTCCTCTTC

D gene: NA
V gene: TRBV5-1
clone size: NA
J gene: TRBJ2-7
CDR3 protein: CASGWDSYEQYF
CDR3 DNA: TGCGCCAGCGGATGGGACTCCTACGAGCAGTACTTC

D gene: TRBD1
V gene: TRBV5-1
clone size: NA
J gene: TRBJ2-2
CDR3 protein: CASSFRDRGEDGELFF
CDR3 DNA: TGCGCCAGCAGCTTCCGGGACAGGGGCGAAGACGGGGAGCTGTTTTTT

D gene: NA
V gene: TRBV19
clone size: NA
J gene: TRBJ1-2
CDR3 protein: CASTGDAYYGYTF
CDR3 DNA: TGTGCCAGTACCGGGGACGCCTACTATGGCTACACCTTC

D gene: NA
V gene: TRBV12-3/TRBV12-4
clone size: many
J gene: TRBJ2-5
CDR3 protein: CASIGQLQETQYF
CDR3 DNA: TGTGCCAGCATCGGACAGCTTCAAGAGACCCAGTACTTC

D gene: NA
V gene: TRBV5-1
clone size: NA
J gene: TRBJ2-3
CDR3 protein: CASTNPADTQYF
CDR3 DNA: TGCGCCAGCACCAACCCGGCGGATACGCAGTATTTT

D gene: NA
V gene: TRBV5-6
clone size: few
J gene: TRBJ1-1
CDR3 protein: CASSLKATGSEAFF
CDR3 DNA: TGTGCCAGCAGCTTGAAGGCGACAGGTTCTGAAGCTTTCTTT

D gene: NA
V gene: TRBV4-3
clone size: many
J gene: TRBJ2-1
CDR3 protein: CASSQVADYSYNEQFF
CDR3 DNA: TGCGCCAGCAGCCAAGTAGCGGACTACTCCTACAATGAGCAGTTCTTC

D gene: NA
V gene: TRBV12-3/TRBV12-4
clone size: few
J gene: TRBJ1-2
CDR3 protein: CASSLATAYGYTF
CDR3 DNA: TGTGCCAGCAGTTTAGCCACAGCTTATGGCTACACCTTC

D gene: NA
V gene: TRBV24-1
clone size: few
J gene: TRBJ2-7
CDR3 protein: CATSDFLQPYEQYF
CDR3 DNA: TGTGCCACCAGTGATTTCTTGCAACCCTACGAGCAGTACTTC

D gene: NA
V gene: TRBV7-6
clone size: many
J gene: TRBJ2-7
CDR3 protein: CASVTSGEQYF
CDR3 DNA: TGTGCCAGTGTGACCTCAGGCGAGCAGTACTTC

D gene: NA
V gene: TRBV5-1
clone size: many
J gene: TRBJ1-1
CDR3 protein: CASSFREMNTEAFF
CDR3 DNA: TGCGCCAGCAGCTTCCGGGAGATGAACACTGAAGCTTTCTTT

D gene: NA
V gene: TRBV5-1
clone size: few
J gene: TRBJ2-7
CDR3 protein: CASSGLLGSPNEQYF
CDR3 DNA: TGCGCCAGCAGCGGACTACTAGGGAGTCCGAACGAGCAGTACTTC

D gene: TRBD2
V gene: TRBV12-5
clone size: few
J gene: TRBJ2-2
CDR3 protein: CASGLASGLAGSGELFF
CDR3 DNA: TGTGCTAGTGGTTTGGCCTCGGGACTAGCGGGTTCCGGGGAGCTGTTTTTT

D gene: TRBD2
V gene: TRBV12-5
clone size: NA
J gene: TRBJ2-3
CDR3 protein: CASGLGTSPSTDTQYF
CDR3 DNA: TGTGCTAGTGGTTTGGGGACTAGCCCTAGCACAGATACGCAGTATTTT

D gene: NA
V gene: TRBV5-4
clone size: NA
J gene: TRBJ1-1
CDR3 protein: CASSPLGGGVAEAFF
CDR3 DNA: TGTGCCAGCAGCCCCCTAGGCGGAGGGGTCGCTGAAGCTTTCTTT

D gene: NA
V gene: TRBV12-3/TRBV12-4
clone size: many
J gene: TRBJ2-4
CDR3 protein: CASSHGRWQNIQYF
CDR3 DNA: TGTGCCAGCAGTCATGGCCGATGGCAAAACATTCAGTACTTC

D gene: TRBD1
V gene: TRBV4-3
clone size: few
J gene: TRBJ2-7
CDR3 protein: CASSRATGGEQYF
CDR3 DNA: TGCGCCAGCAGCCGCGCCACAGGGGGAGAGCAGTACTTC

D gene: TRBD1
V gene: TRBV6-2/TRBV6-3
clone size: NA
J gene: TRBJ2-3
CDR3 protein: CASSDRGQGTDTQYF
CDR3 DNA: TGTGCCAGCAGCGACCGGGGACAGGGGACAGATACGCAGTATTTT

D gene: NA
V gene: TRBV5-1
clone size: many
J gene: TRBJ2-5
CDR3 protein: CASSLGLTLTEETQYF
CDR3 DNA: TGCGCCAGCAGCTTGGGCCTCACCCTAACGGAGGAGACCCAGTACTTC

D gene: NA
V gene: TRBV12-3/TRBV12-4
clone size: many
J gene: TRBJ2-1
CDR3 protein: CASSQNNEQFF
CDR3 DNA: TGTGCCAGCAGCCAGAACAATGAGCAGTTCTTC

D gene: NA
V gene: TRBV4-3
clone size: many
J gene: TRBJ2-2
CDR3 protein: CASSQGAPLSPLFF
CDR3 DNA: TGCGCCAGCAGCCAGGGGGCGCCGCTTAGTCCGCTGTTTTTT

D gene: TRBD1
V gene: TRBV3-1
clone size: NA
J gene: TRBJ1-4
CDR3 protein: CASSQTGAGEKLFF
CDR3 DNA: TGTGCCAGCAGCCAGACAGGGGCGGGAGAAAAACTGTTTTTT